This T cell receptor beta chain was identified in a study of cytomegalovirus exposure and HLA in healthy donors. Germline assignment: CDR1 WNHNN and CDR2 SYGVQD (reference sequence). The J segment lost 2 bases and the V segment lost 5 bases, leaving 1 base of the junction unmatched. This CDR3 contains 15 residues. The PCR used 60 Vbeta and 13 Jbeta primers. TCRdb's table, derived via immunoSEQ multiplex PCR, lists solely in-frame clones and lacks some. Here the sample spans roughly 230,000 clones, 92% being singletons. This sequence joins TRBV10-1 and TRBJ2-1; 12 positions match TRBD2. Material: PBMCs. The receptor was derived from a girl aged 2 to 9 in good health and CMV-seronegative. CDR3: CASSPSGGAYNEQFF. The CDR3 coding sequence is TGCGCCAGCAGTCCTAGCGGGGGGGCCTACAATGAGCAGTTCTTC.